The 5 T cell receptor beta chains given below trace back to one sample, sequenced in a study of cytomegalovirus exposure and HLA in healthy donors. The PCR ran on 60 Vbeta and 13 Jbeta primers. Sequencing used immunoSEQ multiplex PCR; TCRdb keeps in-frame clones, though not all of them. The table records about 100,000 clones, more than 75% of them present only once. Material: PBMCs. These receptors originate from a woman in her 50s in good health and CMV-seropositive.

This chain links TRBV5-1 with TRBJ2-7; D perhaps matches TRBD1 (6 bases). Trimming stripped 8 bases from V and 4 bases from J, with 22 bases between. The germline gives CDR1 SGHRS, CDR2 YFSETQ. CDR3 size: 15 residues. The CDR3 is CASHQGPTNPYEQYF. CDR3 sequence (DNA): TGCGCCAGTCACCAGGGGCCAACAAATCCATACGAGCAGTACTTC.

The chain recombines TRBV2 with TRBJ1-1; D is possibly TRBD1 (5 bases). Trimming left V 4 bases short and J 0 bases short, with 15 bases between. Germline assignment: CDR1 SNHLY and CDR2 FYNNEI. The CDR3 covers 16 residues. As DNA, the CDR3 is TGTGCCAGCAGTGTGGGCGGGGGGGGATTGAACACTGAAGCTTTCTTT. Translating it yields CASSVGGGGLNTEAFF.

The chain uses TRBV29-1 and TRBJ2-1; 14 bases are a match to TRBD2. The CDR3 runs to 14 residues. V trimming: 6 bases; J trimming: 7 bases; junction bases outside the gene matches: 5. Per the germline V gene, CDR1 is SQVTM and CDR2 is ANQGSEA. The CDR3 sequence is CSVRTSGRTNEQFF. The CDR3, as DNA: TGCAGCGTGAGGACTAGCGGGAGGACGAATGAGCAGTTCTTC.

The sample holds a few counts of this clone. The chain links TRBV29-1 to TRBJ2-1; 8 bases agree with TRBD2. Per germline, CDR1 SQVTM and CDR2 ANQGSEA. V was clipped by 4 bases and J by 7 bases; unmatched bases: 18. The CDR3 length is 17 residues. The CDR3: CSVAKRETFISGNEQFF. The CDR3 nucleotides read TGCAGCGTTGCAAAGCGGGAGACTTTTATATCAGGGAATGAGCAGTTCTTC.

This clone was observed once. This chain joins TRBV11-1 and TRBJ2-1; 8 bases line up with TRBD2. The CDR3 contains 18 residues. Losses at the gene ends were 1 base for V and 0 bases for J; bases not matched to a gene: 8. Germline values: CDR1 SGHAT, CDR2 FQDESV (reference sequence). CDR3: CASSLGAGGLYSYNEQFF. In DNA form, the CDR3 reads TGTGCCAGCAGCTTAGGGGCGGGGGGACTGTACTCCTACAATGAGCAGTTCTTC.